Below, 27 T cell receptor beta chains from the same sample are listed, as sequenced in a study of OX40 agonist ivuxolimab in advanced cancers. The table came from immunoSEQ multiplex PCR; TCRdb's copy has only in-frame clones and leaves some out. The table records approximately 110,000 clones, around 90% of them present only once. This sample comprised CD4+ or CD8+ T cells sorted from blood, obtained in a trial of the OX40 agonist ivuxolimab. The receptors stem from an adult with an advanced solid tumor such as melanoma, head and neck, liver or kidney cancer.

The count of this clone is one. CDR3 nucleotides: TGTGCCAGCGGGTCAATCTGGGCTAGCGGGAAATCTAGCACAGATACGCAGTATTTT. It yields the protein CASGSIWASGKSSTDTQYF. The gene calls are TRBV28 and TRBJ2-3; 9 bases align to TRBD2. V was pared by 8 bases and J by 0 bases, with 18 bases of the junction left unmatched. Per the germline V gene, CDR1 is MDHEN and CDR2 is SYDVKM. The CDR3 is 19 amino acids.

The chain carries TRBV28 and TRBJ2-7; no firm D call. V dropped 5 bases and J dropped 2 bases, with 4 bases sitting between them. From germline, CDR1 is MDHEN and CDR2 SYDVKM. The CDR3 spans 11 residues. Here the CDR3 reads CASSPTYEQYF. DNA of the CDR3: TGTGCCAGCAGTCCCACCTACGAGCAGTACTTC.

V and J are TRBV28 and TRBJ2-7, with D unresolved. V shed 7 bases and J shed 6 bases, with 10 bases lying between them. CDR3 size: 11 residues. CDR1 and CDR2 (germline): MDHEN, SYDVKM. For the CDR3, the DNA is TGTGCCAGCACCCAGATCGGCGAGCAGTACTTC. Encoded protein: CASTQIGEQYF.

CDR3 sequence: CASSLRLAGTYEQYF. The CDR3 DNA reads TGTGCCAGCAGCTTAAGACTAGCGGGAACCTACGAGCAGTACTTC. V is TRBV7-2 and J is TRBJ2-7, with 11 bases that match TRBD2. This CDR3 region has 15 residues. The ends lost 2 bases at V and 2 bases at J; junction bases unmatched: 2. Germline assignment: CDR1 SGHTA and CDR2 FQGNSA.

V usage is TRBV6-5 and J usage is TRBJ2-2; TRBD1 matches at 11 bases. This CDR3 region has 15 residues. Per the germline V gene, CDR1 is MNHEY and CDR2 is SVGAGI. The V gene end was trimmed by 2 bases and the J gene end by 5 bases; junction bases not matched to a gene: 1. CDR3 nucleotides: TGTGCCAGCAGTTACGGGACAGGGGGGACCGGGGAGCTGTTTTTT. Translated, it gives CASSYGTGGTGELFF.

The chain is built from TRBV7-9 and TRBJ1-3; D might be TRBD1 (5 bases). This CDR3 spans 13 amino acids. Germline V lookup: CDR1 SEHNR, CDR2 FQNEAQ (reference sequence). CDR3 protein: CGAPTEGGNTIYF. CDR3 DNA: TGTGGGGCCCCGACAGAGGGGGGAAACACCATATATTTT.

V is TRBV28 and J is TRBJ2-1; D not certain. Germline lookup yields CDR1 MDHEN and CDR2 SYDVKM. The CDR3 has 12 amino acids. V lost 8 bases to trimming and J lost 10 bases, with 15 bases between them. The CDR3 DNA is TGTGCCAGCCTAACCTACCTGGGGGAGCAGTTCTTC. This sequence encodes CASLTYLGEQFF.

The chain recombines TRBV27 with TRBJ2-5; 10 bases fit TRBD2. The germline V gene encodes CDR1 MNHEY and CDR2 SMNVEV (reference sequence). The ends lost 2 bases at V and 5 bases at J; junction bases unmatched: 8. The CDR3 has 16 residues. CDR3 nucleotides: TGTGCCAGCAGTTTAGGAGCGGGAGGGCTGGGGGAGACCCAGTACTTC. As protein: CASSLGAGGLGETQYF.

The CDR3 protein is CASNGGRGNTIYF. The CDR3 DNA is TGTGCCAGCAACGGGGGGAGGGGAAACACCATATATTTT. The genes are TRBV28 and TRBJ1-3; possible D gene TRBD1, 5 bases. Germline CDR1 is MDHEN and CDR2 is SYDVKM. CDR3 length equals 13 residues. V dropped 7 bases and J dropped 4 bases, with 11 bases sitting between them.

The DNA of the CDR3 is TGCGCCAGCAGTGAAGATGAGGGCGATGGTAACTATGGCTACACCTTC. Translating it yields CASSEDEGDGNYGYTF. The rearrangement links TRBV10-2 to TRBJ1-2; D is unclear. The CDR3 is 16 residues long. Deletions cut 3 bases from V and 1 base from J, with 15 bases between. Germline CDR1 WSHSY, CDR2 SAAADI.

The chain links TRBV11-3 to TRBJ2-1; unclear D gene. The germline CDR1 and CDR2 sequences are SGHNT and YENEEA. V lost 5 bases and J 3 bases, leaving 8 bases between the germline ends. The CDR3 extends over 13 amino acids. The CDR3 nucleotides are TGTGCCAGCAGCGACCGGATCTACAATGAGCAGTTCTTC. This codes for CASSDRIYNEQFF.

This chain links TRBV10-3 with TRBJ2-7, with 15 bases aligning to TRBD2. The length of the CDR3 is 16 residues. The V gene's germline CDR1 is ENHRY and CDR2 SYGVKD. Trimming removed 4 bases from V and 3 bases from J; junction bases left unmatched: 4. CDR3 nucleotides: TGTGCCATCAGTGGGACTAGCGGGAGGGCCGACTACGAGCAGTACTTC. Translation gives CAISGTSGRADYEQYF.

This clone was counted a few times. The chain combines TRBV19 with TRBJ1-1; 8 bases fit TRBD1. The CDR3 totals 16 residues. J was trimmed by 1 base and V by 3 bases; bases with no gene match: 7. Germline V lookup: CDR1 LNHDA, CDR2 SQIVND (reference sequence). CDR3 region: CASSILARGRNTEAFF. CDR3 DNA: TGTGCCAGTAGTATTCTGGCCAGGGGGCGGAACACTGAAGCTTTCTTT.

The V gene is TRBV10-3, the J gene TRBJ2-7; D might be TRBD2 (5 bases). This CDR3 comprises 12 residues. Germline CDR1 and CDR2: ENHRY and SYGVKD. Trimming removed 4 bases from V and 4 bases from J, with 8 bases in between. CDR3 nucleotide sequence: TGTGCCATCAGTGCGGGGTCTTACGAGCAGTACTTC. This codes for CAISAGSYEQYF.

The genes are TRBV21-1 and TRBJ1-5. TRBV21-1 is a pseudogene segment. This CDR3 is built from 12 residues. The CDR3 nucleotides read TGTGCCATCCTCCAGCGGGATCGGCCCCAGCATTTT. Protein product: CAILQRDRPQHF.

This chain joins TRBV7-3 and TRBJ2-3; 14 bases map to TRBD2. The CDR3 is 16 residues long. Germline lookup yields CDR1 SGHTA and CDR2 FQGTGA. J lost 5 bases, V lost 5 bases, and 6 bases had no gene match. The CDR3 DNA reads TGTGCCAGCAGCACCGGACTAGCGGGAGGACGAGATACGCAGTATTTT. Translated, it gives CASSTGLAGGRDTQYF.

This chain uses TRBV4-1 with TRBJ2-7; 10 bases are a match to TRBD2. CDR3 size: 16 residues. Germline V gene data show CDR1 as MGHRA and CDR2 as YSYEKL. Trimming removed 4 bases from V and 2 bases from J; junction bases left unmatched: 8. In DNA form, the CDR3 reads TGCGCCAGCAGCCCCGGAGGGAGCGGGAGGGCCTACGAGCAGTACTTC. Translation: CASSPGGSGRAYEQYF.

The V gene is TRBV5-1, the J gene TRBJ2-7; TRBD2 matches 13 bases. The CDR3 is 16 residues long. Germline V gene lookup returns CDR1 SGHRS and CDR2 YFSETQ. J gave up 4 bases and V 1 base, and 5 bases lay outside the gene matches. The CDR3: CASSLSGTSGTYEQYF. In nucleotides, the CDR3 is TGCGCCAGCAGCTTGTCCGGGACTAGCGGGACGTACGAGCAGTACTTC. The whole variable domain, remainder taken from reference TRBV5-1 and TRBJ2-7, is KAGVTQTPRYLIKTRGQQVTLSCSPISGHRSVSWYQQTPGQGLQFLFEYFSETQRNKGNFPGRFSGRQFSNSRSEMNVSTLELGDSALYLCASSLSGTSGTYEQYFGPGTRLTVT.

This sequence joins TRBV5-1 and TRBJ2-7, with 10 bases lining up with TRBD2. Germline trimming cut 2 bases from V and 6 bases from J; bases unmatched to any gene: 8. CDR3 length: 15 amino acids. The germline gives CDR1 SGHRS, CDR2 YFSETQ. CDR3 amino acids: CASSFRLAGESEQYF. DNA for the CDR3: TGCGCCAGCAGCTTCCGCCTAGCGGGAGAGTCCGAGCAGTACTTC.

The chain joins TRBV28 to TRBJ2-7; possible D gene TRBD1, 5 bases. V lost 4 bases and J 0 bases, leaving 10 bases between the germline ends. This CDR3 spans 14 amino acids. CDR1 and CDR2 (germline): MDHEN, SYDVKM. The CDR3 protein is CASSWGRSSYEQYF. In DNA, the CDR3 is TGTGCCAGCAGTTGGGGCAGAAGCTCCTACGAGCAGTACTTC.

The chain carries TRBV28 and TRBJ1-1; D might be TRBD1 (5 bases). The V end was cut by 5 bases, the J end by 5 bases, with 18 bases between. The CDR3 consists of 15 residues. Germline-derived CDR1 and CDR2 are MDHEN and SYDVKM. The DNA for the CDR3 is TGTGCCAGCAGTCGCGCAGGGTACGAAGGGACTGAAGCTTTCTTT. Translating it yields CASSRAGYEGTEAFF.

The gene calls are TRBV5-6 and TRBJ2-5; D call uncertain. CDR1 is SGHDT, CDR2 YYEEEE, per germline. The CDR3 sequence is 13 residues long. Trimming took 2 bases from V and 5 from J, leaving 10 bases between them. The CDR3: CASSFGSEETQYF. CDR3 DNA: TGTGCCAGCAGCTTCGGTAGTGAGGAGACCCAGTACTTC. The complete variable domain, with remaining parts taken from reference TRBV5-6 and TRBJ2-5, reads DAGVTQSPTHLIKTRGQQVTLRCSPKSGHDTVSWYQQALGQGPQFIFQYYEEEERQRGNFPDRFSGHQFPNYSSELNVNALLLGDSALYLCASSFGSEETQYFGPGTRLLVL.

This sequence joins TRBV28 and TRBJ2-7; 7 bases are shared with TRBD1. This CDR3 has 15 amino acids. Germline V CDR1 and CDR2: MDHEN, SYDVKM. V lost 6 bases, J lost 1 base, and 9 bases stayed unmatched. This chain's CDR3 is CASSPPPGQSYEQYF. In DNA form, the CDR3 reads TGTGCCAGCAGCCCTCCCCCGGGACAGTCCTACGAGCAGTACTTC.

This chain connects TRBV5-1 to TRBJ1-1; D remains ambiguous. The V end was cut by 4 bases, the J end by 1 base, with 11 bases between. Germline V lookup: CDR1 SGHRS, CDR2 YFSETQ. The CDR3 runs 14 residues. CDR3 coding DNA: TGCGCCAGCAGCCCCCGACATGCGAACACTGAAGCTTTCTTT. Protein: CASSPRHANTEAFF.

This sequence joins TRBV6-5 and TRBJ2-7; TRBD2 matches 15 bases. CDR3 length: 14 amino acids. Germline V gives CDR1 MNHEY, CDR2 SVGAGI. V lost 8 bases and J lost 12; bases outside the gene matches: 11. CDR3 sequence reads: CASGLGLAGGRVYF. For the CDR3, the DNA is TGTGCCAGCGGATTGGGACTAGCGGGGGGCAGGGTGTACTTC.

The gene calls are TRBV19 and TRBJ2-3, with 8 positions matching TRBD2. The CDR3 totals 14 residues. After removal of 4 bases from V and 5 bases from J, the junction contained 5 bases not matched to a gene. CDR1 and CDR2 from the germline V gene are LNHDA and SQIVND (reference sequence). The CDR3 sequence: CASSRGLAGDTQYF. CDR3 nucleotide sequence: TGTGCCAGTAGTAGGGGGCTAGCGGGAGATACGCAGTATTTT.

The chain uses TRBV28 and TRBJ2-1; 7 nucleotides match TRBD1. Germline CDR1 MDHEN, CDR2 SYDVKM. The CDR3 runs 19 residues. V lost 4 bases to trimming and J lost 0 bases; unmatched junction nucleotides: 15. CDR3 DNA sequence: TGTGCCAGCAGTTCCCTCGGCTACAGACAGGGAAGCTCCTACAATGAGCAGTTCTTC. It yields the protein CASSSLGYRQGSSYNEQFF.